This TCR beta chain was identified during a study of monozygotic twins with inflammatory bowel disease. A note on this clonotype: The antigen remains undetermined.

Germline CDR1 is MNHNS and CDR2 is SASEGT. This CDR3 has 14 residues. With eight separate reactions per sample, the authors made cDNA. TCRdb re-analyzed the 5' RACE reads; it lists each CDR3 protein once, without DNA. This sample's clone table lists more than 300,000 distinct CDR3 sequences. Study-wide findings and caveats: Lower TCRbeta diversity (inverse Simpson) was seen in IBD patients than in healthy co-twins. It was observed that concordant and discordant twins did not differ in repertoire similarity, possibly given limited power.

This TCR derives from a human donor with ulcerative colitis or Crohn's disease, or a healthy co-twin of an affected twin (not recorded which). The gene calls are TRBV6-1 and TRBJ1-2; TCRdb's D gene call, TRBD1, goes unchecked for lack of DNA. Sequencing was performed on blood. CDR3 region: CASSHQGGTYGYTF.